Detailed here is one T cell receptor beta chain. Its antigen has not been determined. No much larger clone is present one base from it, and per-base qualities are unavailable. The collaborating institutions used their own protocols to collect whole blood in K2EDTA tubes. Collaborator samples were shipped for TCRbeta analysis as frozen whole blood, isolated PBMCs, or DNA extracted from either sample type. These data originate in a study of blood T cell repertoires in COVID-19 (TCRdb year 2020). Some background on the complete study: Collaborator samples came from the United States, Italy and Spain and covered acute and convalescent phases of COVID-19. Where available, HLA class I and class II types were taken from metadata supplied by the sample provider and were not determined by assay-based typing. Subjects who had been exposed to COVID-19, were actively infected with it, or had recovered from it provided the deeply sampled blood TCRbeta repertoires that made up the dataset. The repertoires were released in a freely available public database intended as a resource for research on the immune response to SARS-CoV-2. The material from the prospective study consisted of cDNA or gDNA derived from T cells, B-cell-depleted T cells, or PBMCs. The samples were drawn from two sources: the first 160 participants of the ongoing ImmuneRACE study, and 1,000 to 1,500 subjects contributed by 6 global collaborators. Nearly every sample came with metadata listing a de-identified subject ID, COVID-19 status, age in years and sex. Broader findings and caveats from the paper: The amount of clinical and demographic metadata varied by source and participant and was provided uncurated.

TCRbeta CDR3 regions were amplified from genomic DNA by means of the immunoSEQ Assay, a bias-controlled multiplex PCR. In the authors' own workflow: The number of nucleated cells in each sample was estimated by amplification of reference gene primers within the assay. Sequence reads were collapsed and filtered to measure the absolute abundance of every unique TCRbeta CDR3 rearrangement. For each sample, productive Simpson clonality was calculated as the square root of Simpson's diversity index over productive rearrangements. Not all clones reach the TCRdb copy of this immuneACCESS table, which keeps in-frame sequences only. Checked studies attribute under half of the gap to unresolved V genes and leave the rest unexplained. V and J calls and clone size follow that table, whereas D and trimming were derived from the DNA. This sample lists 150,000 to 160,000 clones; more than 80% were detected once. Roughly 15% of the sample belongs to the ten largest clones.

The TCR originated in a woman aged 35 to 49 with acute or convalescent COVID-19. The specimen sequenced was peripheral blood.

The CDR3 protein is CASSLAGLAAHEQYF. The nucleotide sequence is given as TGTGCCAGCAGCTTAGCGGGACTAGCGGCGCACGAGCAGTACTTC. The chain is made from TRBV7-2 and TRBJ2-7, and 11 bases in between align with TRBD2. For this chain, trimming is 0 bases at the V end and 5 bases at the J end, and the number of junction bases without a gene match is 3. Based on the germline V gene, the CDR1 and CDR2 sequences are SGHTA and FQGNSA. Taken from cysteine to phenylalanine, the CDR3 has 15 residues. Only CDR3 DNA is held: 45 bases, read in frame from base 1.